What follows are 31 T cell receptor beta chains derived from one specimen sequenced in a study of blood T cell repertoires in COVID-19. Method: immunoSEQ multiplex PCR; TCRdb's copy keeps in-frame clones and lacks some. The sample carries 55,000 to 75,000 clones, more than 60% recorded once. What was sequenced was peripheral blood. The source is a man aged 55-75 years with acute or convalescent COVID-19.

This rearrangement joins TRBV30 to TRBJ1-2; 8 bases are a match to TRBD1. The CDR3 length is 13 residues. J gave up 4 bases and V 2 bases, and 3 bases lay outside the gene matches. CDR1 and CDR2 (germline): GTSNPN, SVGIG (reference sequence). In nucleotides, the CDR3 is TGTGCCTGGAGTCGGGACAGGACCTATGGCTACACCTTC. Amino acid sequence: CAWSRDRTYGYTF.

CDR3 amino acids: CASSHPLATGELFF. For the CDR3, the DNA is TGTGCCAGCAGCCACCCTCTAGCGACCGGGGAGCTGTTTTTT. This sequence joins TRBV3-1 (or the pseudogene TRBV3-2) and TRBJ2-2; perhaps TRBD2 as D (6 bases). CDR1 is LGHDT and CDR2 is YNNKEL in the germline V gene (reference sequence). The CDR3 has 14 amino acids. V was trimmed by 3 bases and J by 5 bases, leaving 10 bases between them.

The gene calls are TRBV6-4 and TRBJ1-4; D uncertain. Per the germline V gene, CDR1 is MRHNA and CDR2 is SNTAGT. The CDR3 runs 14 residues. Between the trimmed V and J ends, which lost 4 bases and 7 bases, there was a span of 13 bases. CDR3 in DNA: TGTGCCAGCAGTGGGGAAGCGGGAGCTGAAAAACTGTTTTTT. Protein product: CASSGEAGAEKLFF.

There are a few counts of this clone. The chain employs TRBV5-8 and TRBJ2-7; TRBD1 agrees at 12 bases. The CDR3 runs 15 residues. Unmatched junction bases numbered 8, after V lost 3 bases and J lost 7 bases. Germline V gene lookup returns CDR1 SGHTS and CDR2 YDEGEE. CDR3 protein: CASSSGGQGAGEQYV. The CDR3 DNA reads as TGTGCCAGCAGCTCCGGGGGACAGGGGGCGGGGGAGCAGTACGTC.

The J gene is TRBJ2-5, the V gene TRBV7-7; a possible D gene is TRBD1 (6 bases). Trimming took off 0 bases at V and 3 bases at J, with 8 bases between the two ends. There are 14 residues in the CDR3. Germline CDR1 is SSHAT and CDR2 is FNYEAQ (reference sequence). CDR3 in amino acids: CASSLAYREETQYF. The CDR3 DNA is TGTGCCAGCAGCTTAGCGTACAGGGAAGAGACCCAGTACTTC.

The CDR3 sequence: CASSPFPQDEQFF. CDR3 DNA: TGTGCCAGCAGTCCCTTTCCGCAGGATGAGCAGTTCTTC. V usage is TRBV6-6 and J usage is TRBJ2-1; D call uncertain. The CDR3 runs 13 residues. Germline V lookup: CDR1 MNHNY, CDR2 SVGAGI (reference sequence). The ends were cut back, 5 bases at V and 8 bases at J, with 13 bases in the middle.

This sequence joins TRBV5-1 and TRBJ2-5, with unresolved D. The CDR3 loop spans 13 amino acids. Germline CDR1 SGHRS, CDR2 YFSETQ. Trimming removed 0 bases at V and 10 bases at J, with 13 bases between. The DNA of the CDR3 is TGCGCCAGCAGCTTGGAACCGGAGATGGGCCAGTACTTC. Its protein product is CASSLEPEMGQYF. Full variable domain (outside the CDR3, taken from reference TRBV5-1 and TRBJ2-5): KAGVTQTPRYLIKTRGQQVTLSCSPISGHRSVSWYQQTPGQGLQFLFEYFSETQRNKGNFPGRFSGRQFSNSRSEMNVSTLELGDSALYLCASSLEPEMGQYFGPGTRLLVL.

The chain links TRBV6-5 to TRBJ2-7; TRBD2 agrees at 7 bases. After removal of 3 bases from V and 6 bases from J, the junction contained 8 bases not matched to a gene. Germline V gene data show CDR1 as MNHEY and CDR2 as SVGAGI. This CDR3 is built from 14 residues. The CDR3 nucleotides are TGTGCCAGCAGTTATTTGGGGGGGGTCGGCGAGCAGTACTTC. It yields the protein CASSYLGGVGEQYF.

This chain joins TRBV6-1 and TRBJ1-6, with 8 bases fitting TRBD1. The CDR3 consists of 16 residues. Losses at the gene ends were 4 bases for V and 3 bases for J; bases not matched to a gene: 5. Germline assignment: CDR1 MNHNS and CDR2 SASEGT. The CDR3 region has the DNA TGTGCCAGCAGTGTTCATACAGGGGGCTATAATTCACCCCTCCACTTT. Translating it yields CASSVHTGGYNSPLHF.

This sequence joins TRBV3-1 (or the pseudogene TRBV3-2) and TRBJ2-5; the match to TRBD1 covers 7 bases. Germline assignment: CDR1 LGHDT and CDR2 YNNKEL (reference sequence). The CDR3 has 14 amino acids. Trimming at V came to 4 bases and at J to 5 bases, leaving 7 bases not matched to a gene. The CDR3, as DNA: TGTGCCAGCAGCCTCGAGACAGGGAAGGAGACCCAGTACTTC. This encodes CASSLETGKETQYF.

The chain links TRBV7-2 to TRBJ2-6; D may be TRBD2 (6 bases). From germline, CDR1 is SGHTA and CDR2 FQGNSA. V was trimmed by 5 bases and J by 7 bases, leaving 12 bases between them. This CDR3 comprises 14 residues. The CDR3 loop reads CASSGGTAANVLTF. DNA for the CDR3: TGTGCCAGCAGCGGAGGGACCGCTGCCAACGTCCTGACTTTC.

The V call is TRBV6-5, the J call TRBJ2-2; possible D gene TRBD1, 5 bases. This CDR3 spans 15 amino acids. Trimming removed 4 bases at V and 4 bases at J, with 13 bases between. Germline CDR1 MNHEY, CDR2 SVGAGI. The CDR3 DNA reads TGTGCCAGCAGTTTTGACAGACCGAGCACCGGGGAGCTGTTTTTT. This sequence encodes CASSFDRPSTGELFF.

The chain has TRBV30 and TRBJ1-1, with D maybe TRBD1 (5 bases). CDR1 GTSNPN and CDR2 SVGIG come from the germline V gene (reference sequence). The CDR3 covers 14 residues. V was pared by 2 bases and J by 1 base, with 11 bases between. The CDR3 protein is CAWSWGVSNTEAFF. Written as DNA, the CDR3 is TGTGCCTGGAGTTGGGGGGTCTCGAACACTGAAGCTTTCTTT.

This clone was recorded once. The rearrangement joins TRBV5-4 to TRBJ2-5; TRBD1 might be the D (6 bases). The V gene lost 0 bases and the J gene lost 4 bases, with 10 bases spanning the gap. The CDR3 contains 14 residues. In germline, CDR1 is SGHNT, CDR2 YYREEE (reference sequence). The CDR3 region has the DNA TGTGCCAGCAGCTTGGCAGGGGCGGGAGAGACCCAGTACTTC. Translation: CASSLAGAGETQYF.

This clone was counted only a few times. The gene calls are TRBV4-2 and TRBJ2-1; the match to TRBD1 covers 7 bases. Per the germline V gene, CDR1 is LGHNA and CDR2 is YNFKEQ. Unmatched junction bases numbered 10, after V lost 3 bases and J lost 2 bases. The CDR3 has 17 residues. In DNA, the CDR3 is TGTGCCAGCAGCCAGTTAATCGGGACAGCAGCCTACAATGAGCAGTTCTTC. Protein product: CASSQLIGTAAYNEQFF.

The rearrangement joins TRBV9 to TRBJ2-5, with 9 bases fitting TRBD1. The V gene's germline CDR1 is SGDLS and CDR2 YYNGEE. With 4 bases clipped from V and 4 bases from J, the junction kept 11 bases outside the gene matches. The CDR3 sequence is 16 residues long. This CDR3 reads CASSWTGEGEGETQYF. The CDR3, as DNA: TGTGCCAGCAGCTGGACAGGGGAGGGGGAAGGAGAGACCCAGTACTTC.

As regards this clone: Other DNA sequences from this sample encode an identical CDR3 as well. This chain joins TRBV19 and TRBJ2-5; TRBD1 agrees at 8 bases. Germline CDR1 is LNHDA and CDR2 is SQIVND (reference sequence). With V trimmed by 3 bases and J by 5 bases, 5 bases remained unmatched. The CDR3 extends over 14 amino acids. The CDR3 DNA reads TGTGCCAGTAGTATTGCAGGGGGCGGGGAGACCCAGTACTTC. It translates to CASSIAGGGETQYF.

This clone was observed a handful of times. This chain connects TRBV2 to TRBJ1-1; D gene uncertain. The V and J ends lost 6 bases and 1 base respectively, with 15 bases between them. Germline V gives CDR1 SNHLY, CDR2 FYNNEI. The CDR3 loop spans 15 amino acids. CDR3 loop: CASSPGDGWNTEAFF. CDR3 coding DNA: TGTGCCAGCAGCCCAGGTGACGGTTGGAACACTGAAGCTTTCTTT.

The gene calls are TRBV6-5 and TRBJ1-1; no reliable D call. This CDR3 contains 15 residues. With 0 bases removed from V and 0 bases from J, the gap between germline ends came to 8 bases. Germline-derived CDR1 and CDR2 are MNHEY and SVGAGI. In nucleotides, the CDR3 is TGTGCCAGCAGTTACTCGTGGCAGATGAACACTGAAGCTTTCTTT. Its protein is CASSYSWQMNTEAFF.

This clone has a single count. The CDR3 is CASSSWTGGSLPGANVLTF. CDR3 coding DNA: TGTGCCAGTAGTTCATGGACAGGGGGCTCCCTCCCTGGGGCCAACGTCCTGACTTTC. The chain recombines TRBV19 with TRBJ2-6; 11 bases are a match to TRBD1. V was clipped by 5 bases and J by 2 bases; unmatched bases: 11. Germline CDR1 LNHDA, CDR2 SQIVND (reference sequence). CDR3 length equals 19 residues.

The chain joins TRBV5-5 to TRBJ1-1; D is undetermined. Trimming took off 5 bases at V and 8 bases at J, with 13 bases between the two ends. The CDR3 length is 12 residues. CDR1 is SGHKS, CDR2 YYEKEE, per germline (reference sequence). The CDR3 DNA reads as TGTGCCAGCAGTACTACGACGGTCGAAGCTTTCTTT. Its protein product is CASSTTTVEAFF.

The chain combines TRBV7-9 with TRBJ2-2; 8 bases line up with TRBD2. CDR3 length equals 14 residues. V dropped 10 bases and J dropped 6; count of bases not matched to a gene: 10. Per germline, CDR1 SEHNR and CDR2 FQNEAQ (reference sequence). The CDR3 here is CANSGGPIPGELFF. For the CDR3, the DNA is TGTGCCAACTCGGGGGGGCCAATCCCCGGGGAGCTGTTTTTT.

The rearrangement uses TRBV3-1 (or the pseudogene TRBV3-2) and TRBJ2-2, with D unclear. The germline V gene has CDR1 LGHDT and CDR2 YNNKEL (reference sequence). There are 16 residues in the CDR3. The V and J ends lost 4 bases and 5 bases respectively, with 17 bases between them. In nucleotides, the CDR3 is TGTGCCAGCAGCCGACCCGGAATCGTCGGGACCGGGGAGCTGTTTTTT. This sequence encodes CASSRPGIVGTGELFF.

This clone was counted between two and nine times. J is TRBJ2-1 and V is TRBV6-5; D perhaps matches TRBD2 (5 bases). The CDR3 length is 15 residues. Germline CDR1 MNHEY, CDR2 SVGAGI. V lost 6 bases to trimming and J lost 10 bases, with 22 bases between them. CDR3 sequence reads: CASRDLLGALGEQFF. The CDR3 region has the DNA TGTGCCAGCAGAGACTTACTAGGAGCTCTGGGCGAGCAGTTCTTC.

This clone was counted a few times. The CDR3, as DNA: TGTGCCAGCAGTGAAGGGACAGGGTCGATTACAGATACGCAGTATTTT. It yields the protein CASSEGTGSITDTQYF. The chain recombines TRBV2 with TRBJ2-3, with 8 bases identical to TRBD1. The CDR3 is made up of 16 amino acids. Germline-derived CDR1 and CDR2 are SNHLY and FYNNEI. V lost 1 base, J lost 3 bases, and 6 bases stayed unmatched.

This sequence joins TRBV19 and TRBJ2-1, with a possible D match to TRBD2 (6 bases). Germline CDR1 is LNHDA and CDR2 is SQIVND (reference sequence). The CDR3 loop spans 14 amino acids. The ends were cut back, 1 base at V and 6 bases at J, with 10 bases in the middle. DNA of the CDR3: TGTGCCAGTAGTATAGCGGGAGATATCAATGAGCAGTTCTTC. Its protein is CASSIAGDINEQFF.

The chain couples TRBV5-1 to TRBJ2-1; 8 nucleotides align to TRBD2. The CDR3 has 14 amino acids. Germline CDR1 and CDR2: SGHRS and YFSETQ. The ends lost 2 bases at V and 8 bases at J; junction bases unmatched: 6. CDR3 nucleotide sequence: TGCGCCAGCAGCTTAAGCGGGAGATCCGATGAGCAGTTCTTC. Translated, it gives CASSLSGRSDEQFF.

Of note for this clone: An end of the junction does not agree with germline; a read error may underlie this. In DNA form, the CDR3 reads TGTGCCAGCAGGGAAGGACAGCTTAATGAAAAACTGTTTTTT. Translating gives CASREGQLNEKLFF. J is TRBJ1-4 and V is TRBV2; tentative D call: TRBD1 (6 bases). The germline gives CDR1 SNHLY, CDR2 FYNNEI. This CDR3 has 14 residues.

In nucleotides, the CDR3 is TGTGCCAGCAGCCCCGGGTCTGAAGAGACCCAGTACTTC. Translated: CASSPGSEETQYF. The gene calls are TRBV14 and TRBJ2-5; D uncertain. The length of the CDR3 is 13 residues. The germline gives CDR1 SGHDN, CDR2 FVKESK. V lost 4 bases and J lost 3, with 9 bases in between. The full variable domain, rest sourced from reference TRBV14 and TRBJ2-5, is EAGVTQFPSHSVIEKGQTVTLRCDPISGHDNLYWYRRVMGKEIKFLLHFVKESKQDESGMPNNRFLAERTGGTYSTLKVQPAELEDSGVYFCASSPGSEETQYFGPGTRLLVL.

This clone is a singleton in its sample. The genes are TRBV20-1 and TRBJ2-3; 9 positions match TRBD2. Germline assignment: CDR1 DFQATT and CDR2 SNEGSKA (reference sequence). V dropped 3 bases and J dropped 2; count of bases not matched to a gene: 12. This CDR3 comprises 17 residues. Here the CDR3 DNA reads TGCAGTGCTAGTATAGGGACTAGCTCTCCCAACACAGATACGCAGTATTTT. Encoded protein: CSASIGTSSPNTDTQYF.

The V call is TRBV7-3, the J call TRBJ2-5, with 7 bases aligning to TRBD2. Per the germline V gene, CDR1 is SGHTA and CDR2 is FQGTGA. V shed 4 bases and J 5 bases; nucleotides not matched to a gene: 7. This CDR3 spans 14 amino acids. The CDR3 here is CASSSPGGDETQYF. CDR3 in DNA: TGTGCCAGCAGCTCCCCGGGGGGAGACGAGACCCAGTACTTC.